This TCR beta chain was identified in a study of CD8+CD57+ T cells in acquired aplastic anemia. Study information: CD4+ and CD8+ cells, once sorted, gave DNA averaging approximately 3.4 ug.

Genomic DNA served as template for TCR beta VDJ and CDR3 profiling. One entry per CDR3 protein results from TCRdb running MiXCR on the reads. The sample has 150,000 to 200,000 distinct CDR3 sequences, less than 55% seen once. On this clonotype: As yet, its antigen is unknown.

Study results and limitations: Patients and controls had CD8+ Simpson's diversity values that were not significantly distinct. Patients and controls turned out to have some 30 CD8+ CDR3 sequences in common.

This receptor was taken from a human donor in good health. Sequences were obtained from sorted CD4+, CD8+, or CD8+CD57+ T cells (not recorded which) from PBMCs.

The CDR3 DNA follows: TGTGCCAGCAGCTTTTCCAGGGTTGGTCCACCCCTCCACTTT. Translation gives CASSFSRVGPPLHF. V usage is TRBV7-2 and J usage is TRBJ1-6, with D maybe TRBD1 (5 bases). The CDR3 totals 14 residues. Germline CDR1 reads SGHTA; CDR2 reads FQGNSA. Deletions cut 3 bases from V and 11 bases from J, with 14 bases between.